At least ten counts were recorded for the clone carrying this T cell receptor beta chain. At the time of active disease, bone marrow was collected from every patient. These data belong to a study of read filtering for tumor transcriptome and immune sequencing. CDR1 is MNHNY, CDR2 SVGAGI, per germline (reference sequence). The trim removed 4 bases at V and 2 bases at J, leaving 2 bases unmatched. This CDR3 has 14 amino acids. The library was built from roughly 400 ng RNA with molecular barcoded adaptors for alpha/delta and beta/gamma chains. TCRdb reprocessed the reads with MiXCR, giving one entry per CDR3 protein. This sample carries approximately 40,000 distinct CDR3 sequences, roughly 15% of them seen once, and the ten largest clones take 25% to 35%.

The V gene is TRBV6-6, the J gene TRBJ2-3; 8 bases agree with TRBD2. The clonotype originates from a donor aged 40 or older with multiple myeloma. Sequencing was carried out using a population of CD138-negative cells sorted from bone marrow. CDR3 residues: CASSLAGITDTQYF. CDR3 coding DNA: TGTGCCAGCAGTTTAGCGGGAATCACAGATACGCAGTATTTT.